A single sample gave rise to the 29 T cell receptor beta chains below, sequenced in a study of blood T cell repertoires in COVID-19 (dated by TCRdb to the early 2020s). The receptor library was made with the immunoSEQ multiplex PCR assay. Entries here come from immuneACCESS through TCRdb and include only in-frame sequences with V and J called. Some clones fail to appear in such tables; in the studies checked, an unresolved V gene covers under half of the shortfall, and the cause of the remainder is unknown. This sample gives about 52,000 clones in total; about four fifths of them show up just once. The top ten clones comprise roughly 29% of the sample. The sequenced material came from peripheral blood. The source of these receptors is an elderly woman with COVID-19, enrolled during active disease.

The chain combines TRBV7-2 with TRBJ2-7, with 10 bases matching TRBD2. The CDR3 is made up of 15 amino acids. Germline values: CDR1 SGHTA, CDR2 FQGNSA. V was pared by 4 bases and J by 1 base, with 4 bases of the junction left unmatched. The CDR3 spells CASSSTSGPSYEQYF. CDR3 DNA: TGTGCCAGCAGCTCGACTAGCGGGCCATCCTACGAGCAGTACTTC.

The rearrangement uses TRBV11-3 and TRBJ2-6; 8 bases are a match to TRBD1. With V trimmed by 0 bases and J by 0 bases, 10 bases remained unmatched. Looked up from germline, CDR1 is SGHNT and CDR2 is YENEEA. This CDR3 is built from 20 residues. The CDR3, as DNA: TGTGCCAGCAGCTTAGAGGTAAGGGGGACAGGCGGCTCTGGGGCCAACGTCCTGACTTTC. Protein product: CASSLEVRGTGGSGANVLTF.

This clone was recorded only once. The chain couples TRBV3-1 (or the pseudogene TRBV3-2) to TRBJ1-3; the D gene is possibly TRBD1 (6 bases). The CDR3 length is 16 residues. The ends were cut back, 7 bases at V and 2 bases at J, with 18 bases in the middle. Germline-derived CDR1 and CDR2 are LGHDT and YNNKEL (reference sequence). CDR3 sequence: CASTRGHPGTGNTIYF. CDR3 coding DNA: TGTGCCAGCACCAGGGGACATCCGGGAACTGGAAACACCATATATTTT.

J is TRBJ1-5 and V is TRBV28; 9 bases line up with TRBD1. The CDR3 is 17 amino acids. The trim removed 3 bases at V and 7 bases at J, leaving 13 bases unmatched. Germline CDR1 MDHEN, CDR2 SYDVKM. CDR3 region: CASSFTRTGAVVQPQHF. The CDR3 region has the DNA TGTGCCAGCAGTTTCACCCGGACAGGGGCGGTAGTCCAGCCCCAGCATTTT.

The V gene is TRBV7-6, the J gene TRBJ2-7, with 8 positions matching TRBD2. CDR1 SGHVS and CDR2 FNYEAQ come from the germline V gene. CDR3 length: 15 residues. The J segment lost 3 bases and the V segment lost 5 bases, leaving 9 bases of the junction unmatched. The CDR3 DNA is TGTGCCAGCAGCCCATTGGGACTAGTATTCTACGAGCAGTACTTC. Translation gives CASSPLGLVFYEQYF.

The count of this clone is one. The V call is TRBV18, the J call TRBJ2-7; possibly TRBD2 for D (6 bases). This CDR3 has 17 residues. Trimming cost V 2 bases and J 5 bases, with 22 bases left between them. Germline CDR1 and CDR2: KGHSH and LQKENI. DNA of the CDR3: TGTGCCAGCTCACCAAGGGACTTCGATTATCTCCAGCACGAGCAGTACTTC. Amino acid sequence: CASSPRDFDYLQHEQYF.

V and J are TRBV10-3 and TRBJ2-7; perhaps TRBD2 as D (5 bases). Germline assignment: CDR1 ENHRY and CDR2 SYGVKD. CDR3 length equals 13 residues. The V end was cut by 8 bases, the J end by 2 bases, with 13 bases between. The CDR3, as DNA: TGTGCCATCTCGCGCGGGCCGACCTACGAGCAGTACTTC. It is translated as CAISRGPTYEQYF.

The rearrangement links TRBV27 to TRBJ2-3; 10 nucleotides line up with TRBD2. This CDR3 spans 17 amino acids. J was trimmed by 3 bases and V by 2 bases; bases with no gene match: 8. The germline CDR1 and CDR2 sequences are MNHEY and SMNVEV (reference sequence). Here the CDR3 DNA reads TGTGCCAGCAGTTTACTAAAAAGCGGGAGGGTGACAGATACGCAGTATTTT. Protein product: CASSLLKSGRVTDTQYF.

In nucleotides, the CDR3 is TGCAGTGCTAGTACAGGGGGCTCTGGCTACACCTTC. Translating it yields CSASTGGSGYTF. V is TRBV20-1 and J is TRBJ1-2; 9 nucleotides align to TRBD1. The CDR3 runs 12 residues. Germline V gene lookup returns CDR1 DFQATT and CDR2 SNEGSKA (reference sequence). J was trimmed by 7 bases and V by 3 bases; bases with no gene match: 3.

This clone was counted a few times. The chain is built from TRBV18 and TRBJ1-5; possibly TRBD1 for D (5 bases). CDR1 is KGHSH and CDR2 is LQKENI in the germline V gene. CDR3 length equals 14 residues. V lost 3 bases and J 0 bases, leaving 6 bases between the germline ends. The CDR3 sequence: CASSPTDSNQPQHF. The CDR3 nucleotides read TGTGCCAGCTCACCGACAGATAGCAATCAGCCCCAGCATTTT. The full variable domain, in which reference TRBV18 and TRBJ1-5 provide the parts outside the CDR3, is NAGVMQNPRHLVRRRGQEARLRCSPMKGHSHVYWYRQLPEEGLKFMVYLQKENIIDESGMPKERFSAEFPKEGPSILRIQQVVRGDSAAYFCASSPTDSNQPQHFGDGTRLSIL.

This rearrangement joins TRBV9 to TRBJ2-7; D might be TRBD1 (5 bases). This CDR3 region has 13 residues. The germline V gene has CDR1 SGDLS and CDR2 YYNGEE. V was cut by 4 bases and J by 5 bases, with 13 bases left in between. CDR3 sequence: CASSRGHVDEQYF. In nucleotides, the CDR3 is TGTGCCAGCAGCCGTGGACACGTTGACGAGCAGTACTTC.

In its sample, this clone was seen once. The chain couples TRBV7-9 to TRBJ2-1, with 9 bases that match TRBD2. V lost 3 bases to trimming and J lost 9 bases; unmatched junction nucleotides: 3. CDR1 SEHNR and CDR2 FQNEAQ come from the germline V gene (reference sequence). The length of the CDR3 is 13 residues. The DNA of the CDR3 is TGTGCCAGCAGCTTCCGGCGGGAGGGTGAGCAGTTCTTC. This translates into CASSFRREGEQFF. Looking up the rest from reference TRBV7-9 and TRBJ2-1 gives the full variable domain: DTGVSQNPRHKITKRGQNVTFRCDPISEHNRLYWYRQTLGQGPEFLTYFQNEAQLEKSRLLSDRFSAERPKGSFSTLEIQRTEQGDSAMYLCASSFRREGEQFFGPGTRLTVL.

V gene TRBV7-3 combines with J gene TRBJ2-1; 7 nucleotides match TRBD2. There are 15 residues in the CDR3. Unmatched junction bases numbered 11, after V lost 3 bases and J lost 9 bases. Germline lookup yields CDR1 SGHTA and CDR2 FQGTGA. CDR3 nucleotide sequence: TGTGCCAGCAGCTTCCGCAGCGGGATAGGCTCTGAGCAGTTCTTC. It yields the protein CASSFRSGIGSEQFF.

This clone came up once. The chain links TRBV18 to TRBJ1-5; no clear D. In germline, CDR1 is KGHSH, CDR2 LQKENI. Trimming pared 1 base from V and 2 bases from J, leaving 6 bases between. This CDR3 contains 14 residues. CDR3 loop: CASSPRQGNQPQHF. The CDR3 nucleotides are TGTGCCAGCTCACCACGGCAGGGCAATCAGCCCCAGCATTTT. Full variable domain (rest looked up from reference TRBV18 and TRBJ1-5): NAGVMQNPRHLVRRRGQEARLRCSPMKGHSHVYWYRQLPEEGLKFMVYLQKENIIDESGMPKERFSAEFPKEGPSILRIQQVVRGDSAAYFCASSPRQGNQPQHFGDGTRLSIL.

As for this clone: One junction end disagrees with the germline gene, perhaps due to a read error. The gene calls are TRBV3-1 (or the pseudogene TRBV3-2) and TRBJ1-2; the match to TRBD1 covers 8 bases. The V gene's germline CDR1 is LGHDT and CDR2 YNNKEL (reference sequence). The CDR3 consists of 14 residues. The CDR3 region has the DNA TGTGCCAGCAGCAAAGACCAGGGGGCGAATGGCTACACCTTC. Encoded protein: CASSKDQGANGYTF.

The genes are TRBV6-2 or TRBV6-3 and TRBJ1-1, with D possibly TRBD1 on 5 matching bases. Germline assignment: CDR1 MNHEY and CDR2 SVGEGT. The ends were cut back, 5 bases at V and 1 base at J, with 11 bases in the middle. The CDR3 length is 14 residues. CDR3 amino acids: CASSPDRGNTEAFF. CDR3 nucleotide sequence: TGTGCCAGCAGTCCCGATAGGGGGAACACTGAAGCTTTCTTT.

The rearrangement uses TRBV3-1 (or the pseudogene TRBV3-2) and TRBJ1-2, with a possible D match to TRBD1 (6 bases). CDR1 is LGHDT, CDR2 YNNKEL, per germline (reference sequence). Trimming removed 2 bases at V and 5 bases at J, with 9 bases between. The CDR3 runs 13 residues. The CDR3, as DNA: TGTGCCAGCAGCCAAAGGCAGGGGTATGGCTACACCTTC. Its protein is CASSQRQGYGYTF.

CDR3 amino acids: CASSVVQKNTEAFF. The CDR3 DNA follows: TGTGCCAGCAGCGTAGTACAGAAGAACACTGAAGCTTTCTTT. V and J are TRBV9 and TRBJ1-1; D is unresolved. The CDR3 extends over 14 amino acids. Germline V lookup: CDR1 SGDLS, CDR2 YYNGEE. V was pared by 0 bases and J by 1 base, with 7 bases between.

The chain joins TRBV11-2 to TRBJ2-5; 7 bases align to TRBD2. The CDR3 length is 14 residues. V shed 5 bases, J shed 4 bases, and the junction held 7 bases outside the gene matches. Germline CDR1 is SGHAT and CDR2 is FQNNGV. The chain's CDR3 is CASSTGLVPETQYF. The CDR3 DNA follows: TGTGCCAGCAGCACCGGACTAGTCCCAGAGACCCAGTACTTC.

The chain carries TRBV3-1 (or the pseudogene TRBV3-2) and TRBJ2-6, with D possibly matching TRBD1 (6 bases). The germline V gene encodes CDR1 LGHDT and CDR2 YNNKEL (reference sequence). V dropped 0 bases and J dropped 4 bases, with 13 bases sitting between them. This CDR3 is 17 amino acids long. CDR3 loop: CASSQDSRGYGANVLTF. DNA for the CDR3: TGTGCCAGCAGCCAAGATTCGAGGGGGTACGGGGCCAACGTCCTGACTTTC.

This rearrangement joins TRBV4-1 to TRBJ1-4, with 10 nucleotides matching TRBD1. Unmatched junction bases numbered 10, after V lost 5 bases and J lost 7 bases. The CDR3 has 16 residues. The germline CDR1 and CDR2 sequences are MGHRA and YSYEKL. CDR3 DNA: TGCGCCAGCAGCGAACGGGACAGGGGCGTTAGTGAAAAACTGTTTTTT. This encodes CASSERDRGVSEKLFF.

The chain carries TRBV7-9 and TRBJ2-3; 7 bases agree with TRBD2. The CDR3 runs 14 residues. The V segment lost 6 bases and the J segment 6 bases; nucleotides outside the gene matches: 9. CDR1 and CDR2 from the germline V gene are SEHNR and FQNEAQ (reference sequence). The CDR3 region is CASRRETPRDTQYF. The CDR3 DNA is TGTGCCAGCAGGCGGGAGACCCCCCGGGATACGCAGTATTTT. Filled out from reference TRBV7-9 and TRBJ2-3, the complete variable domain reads DTGVSQNPRHKITKRGQNVTFRCDPISEHNRLYWYRQTLGQGPEFLTYFQNEAQLEKSRLLSDRFSAERPKGSFSTLEIQRTEQGDSAMYLCASRRETPRDTQYFGPGTRLTVL.

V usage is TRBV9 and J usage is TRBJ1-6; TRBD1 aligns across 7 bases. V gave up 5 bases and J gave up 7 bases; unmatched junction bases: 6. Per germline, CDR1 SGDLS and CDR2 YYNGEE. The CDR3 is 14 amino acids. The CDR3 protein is CASSTVQGNSPLHF. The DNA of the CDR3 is TGTGCCAGCAGTACGGTACAGGGGAATTCACCCCTCCACTTT.

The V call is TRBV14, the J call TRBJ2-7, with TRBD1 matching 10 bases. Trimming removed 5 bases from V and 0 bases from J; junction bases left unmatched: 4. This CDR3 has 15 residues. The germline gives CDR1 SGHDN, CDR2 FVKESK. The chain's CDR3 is CASSNRDRGSYEQYF. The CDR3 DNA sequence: TGTGCCAGCAGCAACCGGGACAGGGGCTCCTACGAGCAGTACTTC.

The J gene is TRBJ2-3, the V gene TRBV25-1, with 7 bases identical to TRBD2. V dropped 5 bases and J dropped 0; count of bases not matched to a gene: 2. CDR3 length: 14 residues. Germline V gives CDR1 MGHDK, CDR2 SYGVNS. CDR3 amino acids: CASSLAASTDTQYF. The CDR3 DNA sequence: TGTGCCAGCAGTCTAGCGGCCAGCACAGATACGCAGTATTTT.

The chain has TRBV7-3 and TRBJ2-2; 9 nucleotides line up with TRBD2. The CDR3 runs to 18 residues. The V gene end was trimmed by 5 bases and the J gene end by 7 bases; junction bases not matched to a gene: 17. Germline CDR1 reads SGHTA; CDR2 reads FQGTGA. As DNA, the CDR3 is TGTGCCAGCAGCACCCTTGGGGGTAGCGGGAGCGTCGGCGGGGAGCTGTTTTTT. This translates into CASSTLGGSGSVGGELFF.

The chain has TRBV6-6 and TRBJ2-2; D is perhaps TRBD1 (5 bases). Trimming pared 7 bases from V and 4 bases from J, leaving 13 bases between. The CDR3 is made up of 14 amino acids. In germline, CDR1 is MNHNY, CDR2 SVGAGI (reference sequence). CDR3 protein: CASIAAGRTGELFF. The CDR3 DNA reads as TGTGCCAGCATAGCTGCAGGGCGCACCGGGGAGCTGTTTTTT.

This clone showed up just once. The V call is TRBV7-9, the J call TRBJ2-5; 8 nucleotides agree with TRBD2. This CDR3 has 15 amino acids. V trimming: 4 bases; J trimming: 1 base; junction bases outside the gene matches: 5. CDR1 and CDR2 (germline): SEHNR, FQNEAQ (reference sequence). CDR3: CASSWGGTSQETQYF. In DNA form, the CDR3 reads TGTGCCAGCAGCTGGGGGGGGACTAGCCAAGAGACCCAGTACTTC. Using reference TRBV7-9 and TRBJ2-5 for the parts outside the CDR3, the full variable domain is DTGVSQNPRHKITKRGQNVTFRCDPISEHNRLYWYRQTLGQGPEFLTYFQNEAQLEKSRLLSDRFSAERPKGSFSTLEIQRTEQGDSAMYLCASSWGGTSQETQYFGPGTRLLVL.

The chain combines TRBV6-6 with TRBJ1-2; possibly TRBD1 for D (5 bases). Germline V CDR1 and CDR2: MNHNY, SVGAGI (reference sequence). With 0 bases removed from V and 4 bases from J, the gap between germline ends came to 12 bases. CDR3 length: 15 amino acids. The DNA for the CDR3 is TGTGCCAGCAGTTACTCAGGGGCACAACTCTATGGCTACACCTTC. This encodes CASSYSGAQLYGYTF.